The 25 T cell receptor gamma chains below come from one sample, sequenced in a study of γδ T cells in repeated Plasmodium falciparum infection. TCRdb applied CATT to the multiplex PCR reads for clone calling. The table shows about 30,000 gamma-chain clones, with roughly 1.4% occurring only once. Gammadelta T cells were flow-sorted from PBMC into Vgamma9/Vdelta2+ and Vdelta2-negative populations for bulk analysis. Sequencing was done on a sample of gamma-delta T cells from blood. These receptors came from a pool of human donors (malaria-infected and uninfected, not separated).

This clone was detected many times. The gene calls are TRGV9 and TRGJP. V shed 0 bases, J shed 4 bases, and the junction held 9 bases outside the gene matches. Germline V gene sequence: CDR1 GITISATS, CDR2 ISYDGTV (reference sequence). The CDR3 has 19 amino acids. CDR3 DNA: TGTGCCTTGTGGGAGGTGCAAGGGCCCCAAGAGTTGGGCAAAAAAATCAAGGTATTT. Encoded protein: CALWEVQGPQELGKKIKVF.

This clone was found many times. For this DNA, TCRdb reports the protein of a much larger clone, which diverges at residue 12, most likely from a read error; the protein presented here is translated directly from the DNA. The chain is built from TRGV9 and TRGJ1 or TRGJ2. The J gene, absent from TCRdb, was called here by matching the DNA to germline. The CDR3 is 18 amino acids. V dropped 1 base and J dropped 2; count of bases not matched to a gene: 17. Germline-derived CDR1 and CDR2 are GITISATS and ISYDGTV (reference sequence). In DNA, the CDR3 is TGTGCCTTGTGGGAGGTATCCCAAGGGCTATCGGATTATTATAAGAAACTCTTT. Its translation is CALWEVSQGLSDYYKKLF.

Comments on this clone: Because the CDR3's place on the DNA is in doubt, the DNA is left out and the CDR3 is given as listed by TCRdb. The V gene is TRGV9; the J gene was not called. The CDR3 length is 29 residues, termini included. Per the germline V gene, CDR1 is GITISATS and CDR2 is ISYDGTV (reference sequence). This CDR3 reads CALWEVPRNSLAVEQHLLSQVSIGRIQHF.

For this clone: The protein in TCRdb stems from a much larger clone and differs at residue 5 from this DNA's translation, likely a read error; here the protein is translated from the DNA. This chain uses TRGV9 with TRGJP. In the absence of a J gene in TCRdb, the DNA was matched to germline to assign it here. The CDR3 loop spans 17 amino acids. Per germline, CDR1 GITISATS and CDR2 ISYDGTV (reference sequence). V was pared by 6 bases and J by 3 bases, with 8 bases of the junction left unmatched. The CDR3 spells CALWNLSQELGKKIKVF. CDR3 coding DNA: TGTGCCTTGTGGAACCTTTCGCAAGAGTTGGGCAAAAAAATCAAGGTATTT.

This clone showed up just a few times. A far larger clone is a single base away, which makes a read error likely. In the same sample, other DNA sequences code for this CDR3. The V call is TRGV9, the J call TRGJP. TCRdb supplies no J gene; here it was assigned by aligning the nucleotide sequence to germline. Germline V gene sequence: CDR1 GITISATS, CDR2 ISYDGTV (reference sequence). The CDR3 length is 18 residues. The CDR3 DNA is TGTGCTTTGTGGGAGGTGCATCTGCTGGGGTTGGGCAAAAAAATCAAGGTATTT. As protein: CALWEVHLLGLGKKIKVF.

This clone came up many times. V is TRGV4 and J is TRGJP1. The germline V gene has CDR1 EGSTGY and CDR2 YDSYTSSV. This CDR3 contains 15 residues. V gave up 6 bases and J gave up 1 base; unmatched junction bases: 8. The CDR3 region is CATWFSATTGWFKIF. In nucleotides, the CDR3 is TGTGCCACCTGGTTTTCCGCTACCACTGGTTGGTTCAAGATATTT.

This clone was observed at least ten times. TCRdb pairs this DNA with a much larger clone's protein that differs at residue 4, likely a read error; the protein shown was translated from the DNA. The rearrangement joins TRGV4 to TRGJ1 or TRGJ2. The CDR3 contains 12 residues. Germline CDR1 reads EGSTGY; CDR2 reads YDSYTSSV. After removal of 9 bases from V and 8 bases from J, the junction contained 13 bases not matched to a gene. CDR3 sequence: CATRVHGHKKLF. The CDR3 nucleotides read TGTGCCACCCGGGTCCACGGCCATAAGAAACTCTTT.

In its sample, this clone was seen a few times. TCRdb assigns this DNA the protein of a much larger clone, which departs from its translation at residue 5; this likely reflects a read error, and the protein shown comes from translating the DNA. The genes are TRGV9 and TRGJ1 or TRGJ2. Here the J gene was assigned by germline matching of the DNA, as TCRdb has none. The CDR3 runs 11 residues. Trimming removed 5 bases from V and 9 bases from J; junction bases left unmatched: 7. The germline CDR1 and CDR2 sequences are GITISATS and ISYDGTV (reference sequence). CDR3 amino acids: CALWVPPKKLF. CDR3 coding DNA: TGTGCCTTGTGGGTGCCACCTAAGAAACTCTTT.

This clone was counted ten times or more. TCRdb attributes to this sequence the protein of a much larger clone, which differs from the DNA translation at residue 6; a read error is likely, and the protein displayed is translated from the DNA. DNA of the CDR3: TGTGCCTTGTGGGAGGCGCAATATTATAAGAAACTCTTT. Amino acids: CALWEAQYYKKLF. The chain employs TRGV9 and TRGJ1 or TRGJ2. The J gene is absent in TCRdb and was assigned here via DNA matching to germline. Germline trimming cut 2 bases from V and 4 bases from J; bases unmatched to any gene: 5. CDR1 is GITISATS, CDR2 ISYDGTV, per germline (reference sequence). This CDR3 spans 13 amino acids.

Regarding this clone: TCRdb has a much larger clone's protein, which differs at residue 5 from the translation of this DNA, likely because of a read error; what is shown is the protein translated from the DNA. V gene TRGV9 combines with J gene TRGJ1 or TRGJ2. The J gene, not given by TCRdb, was assigned here from a germline match of the nucleotide sequence. The CDR3 totals 13 residues. V was clipped by 6 bases and J by 3 bases; unmatched bases: 8. Germline lookup yields CDR1 GITISATS and CDR2 ISYDGTV (reference sequence). The chain's CDR3 is CALWTPLYYKKLF. For the CDR3, the DNA is TGTGCCTTGTGGACCCCCCTTTATTATAAGAAACTCTTT.

In its sample, this clone was seen many times. A read error likely explains why the TCRdb protein, taken from a much larger clone, differs from this DNA's translation at residue 16; the protein shown is translated from the DNA. The chain couples TRGV9 to TRGJP. No J gene is reported in TCRdb; it was inferred here by comparing the DNA with germline. Germline V gives CDR1 GITISATS, CDR2 ISYDGTV (reference sequence). CDR3 length equals 19 residues. CDR3 sequence reads: CALWEVDPPGELGKKVKVF. DNA of the CDR3: TGTGCCTTGTGGGAGGTTGACCCCCCTGGGGAGTTGGGCAAAAAAGTCAAGGTATTT.

This clone was found many times. The rearrangement joins TRGV2 to TRGJ1 or TRGJ2. TCRdb gives no J gene; it was assigned here by matching the DNA to germline. Germline loops: CDR1 EGSNGY, CDR2 YDSYNSKV. This CDR3 is built from 15 residues. Unmatched junction bases numbered 7, after V lost 2 bases and J lost 0 bases. The CDR3 region is CATWDVQWNYYKKLF. CDR3 sequence (DNA): TGTGCCACCTGGGACGTCCAATGGAATTATTATAAGAAACTCTTT.

In its sample, this clone was seen a few times. TCRdb's protein for this DNA is that of a much larger clone and differs from the translation at residue 13, likely a read error; the protein shown is the DNA translation. The V call is TRGV9, the J call TRGJP. TCRdb is silent on the J gene; assignment here came from matching the DNA to germline. The CDR3 totals 17 residues. Germline CDR1 and CDR2: GITISATS and ISYDGTV (reference sequence). CDR3 in DNA: TGTGCCTTGTGGGAGGTGCACGTTGGGTTGGGCAAAGAAATCAAGGTATTT. It codes for CALWEVHVGLGKEIKVF.

This clone was seen many times. The chain has TRGV4 and TRGJ1 or TRGJ2. No J gene is reported in TCRdb; it was inferred here by comparing the DNA with germline. Germline lookup yields CDR1 EGSTGY and CDR2 YDSYTSSV. The CDR3 is made up of 13 amino acids. V trimming: 3 bases; J trimming: 6 bases; junction bases outside the gene matches: 8. CDR3 sequence reads: CATWDHLGYKKLF. CDR3 bases: TGTGCCACCTGGGATCACCTGGGTTATAAGAAACTCTTT.

This clone was detected ten times or more. This DNA's translation and the protein TCRdb lists, from a much larger clone, do not match at residue 3, likely due to a read error; the protein shown is translated from the DNA. The chain couples TRGV9 to TRGJP. The J gene, not given by TCRdb, was assigned here from a germline match of the nucleotide sequence. Germline CDR1 reads GITISATS; CDR2 reads ISYDGTV (reference sequence). V gave up 11 bases and J gave up 3 bases; unmatched junction bases: 1. CDR3 length equals 13 residues. The CDR3 region has the DNA TGTGCCTCGCAAGAGTTGGGCAAAAAAATCAAGGTATTT. It encodes CASQELGKKIKVF.

Details on this clone: TCRdb assigns this DNA the protein of a much larger clone, which departs from its translation at residue 9; this likely reflects a read error, and the protein shown comes from translating the DNA. The chain has TRGV5 and TRGJ1 or TRGJ2. The J gene was not available in TCRdb and was assigned here by matching the DNA to germline segments. V was clipped by 0 bases and J by 9 bases; unmatched bases: 8. The CDR3 contains 13 residues. Germline V lookup: CDR1 VINAFY, CDR2 YDVSNSKD. The CDR3 loop is CATWDRRLSKKLF. CDR3 nucleotides: TGTGCCACCTGGGACAGGCGCCTTAGTAAGAAACTCTTT.

Concerning this clone: TCRdb's protein for this DNA is that of a much larger clone and differs from the translation at residue 16, likely a read error; the protein shown is the DNA translation. The V gene was identified as TRGV9, while no J gene was called. The CDR3 runs 18 residues. Germline V CDR1 and CDR2: GITISATS, ISYDGTV (reference sequence). This CDR3 reads CALWEGHPGPIRYLKNLF. Written as DNA, the CDR3 is TGTGCCTTGTGGGAGGGCCACCCGGGTCCCATACGCTACCTAAAGAACCTCTTT.

The table lists this clone with many counts. The sample holds other DNA sequences that translate to the same CDR3. V gene TRGV2 combines with J gene TRGJ1 or TRGJ2. The V gene end was trimmed by 0 bases and the J gene end by 5 bases; junction bases not matched to a gene: 4. Germline CDR1 EGSNGY, CDR2 YDSYNSKV. The CDR3 runs 13 residues. CDR3 sequence (DNA): TGTGCCACCTGGGACGGGAGGAATTATAAGAAACTCTTT. Its translation is CATWDGRNYKKLF.

This clone was seen more than once but under ten times. TCRdb's listed protein matches a much larger clone and diverges from this DNA's translation at residues 8 and 9, likely through a read error; the protein shown comes from the DNA. The chain recombines TRGV9 with TRGJ1 or TRGJ2. No J segment appears in TCRdb, so it was assigned here by matching the sequence to germline. From germline, CDR1 is GITISATS and CDR2 ISYDGTV (reference sequence). The trim removed 0 bases at V and 5 bases at J, leaving 7 bases unmatched. CDR3 length: 14 amino acids. The CDR3: CALWEVQSNYKKLF. Here the CDR3 DNA reads TGTGCCTTGTGGGAGGTGCAAAGCAATTATAAGAAACTCTTT.

In its sample, this clone was seen a few times. The amino acid sequence in TCRdb belongs to a much larger clone and departs from this DNA's translation at residue 11, likely a sequencing read error; the sequence shown is translated from the DNA. A V gene of TRGV2 was called, but no J gene was assigned. There are 13 residues in the CDR3. Germline CDR1 EGSNGY, CDR2 YDSYNSKV. As DNA, the CDR3 is TGTGCCACCTGGGACGCACGGTATTATAAGGAACTCTTT. As protein: CATWDARYYKELF.

This clone was recorded many times. The gene calls are TRGV8 and TRGJP1. Germline lookup yields CDR1 VENAVY and CDR2 YDSYNSRV. Trimming cost V 3 bases and J 4 bases; bases outside gene matches: 11. This CDR3 has 16 amino acids. Here the CDR3 DNA reads TGTGCCACCTGGGATGAGGCCTTCGACACTGGTTGGTTCAAGATATTT. Residues: CATWDEAFDTGWFKIF.

In this sample, this clone turned up a few times. This likely came from a read error, as a far larger clone is one base away. Different DNA sequences within this sample yield the same CDR3. This chain links TRGV9 with TRGJ1 or TRGJ2. Since TCRdb gives no J gene, matching the DNA to germline was used here to assign it. The CDR3 spans 14 residues. The ends lost 3 bases at V and 7 bases at J; junction bases unmatched: 12. In germline, CDR1 is GITISATS, CDR2 ISYDGTV (reference sequence). The chain's CDR3 is CALWEPLFYYKKLF. CDR3 bases: TGTGCCTTGTGGGAGCCGCTCTTCTACTATAAGAAACTCTTT.

As for this clone: TCRdb lists the protein of a much larger clone for this DNA, which differs at residue 3, so this is likely a read error; the protein given here is translated from the DNA itself. This chain joins TRGV4 and TRGJ1 or TRGJ2. This CDR3 comprises 13 residues. Germline values: CDR1 EGSTGY, CDR2 YDSYTSSV. In DNA, the CDR3 is TGTGCCTCCTGGGCTATGCTTGGGTATAAGAAACTCTTT. This codes for CASWAMLGYKKLF.

This clone has a handful of counts. The TCRdb record carries a much larger clone's protein, which differs from this DNA's translation at residue 12; a read error is the likely cause, and the protein listed here is the DNA translation. CDR3 loop: CALWEVLTELGRKIKVF. For the CDR3, the DNA is TGTGCCTTGTGGGAGGTGCTCACAGAGTTGGGCAGAAAAATCAAGGTATTT. The V gene is TRGV9, the J gene TRGJP. The J gene was missing in TCRdb and was found by matching the end of the DNA to germline. This CDR3 is built from 17 residues. Germline CDR1 GITISATS, CDR2 ISYDGTV (reference sequence).

This clone was recorded many times. One junction end disagrees with the germline gene, perhaps due to a read error. This sample also contains other DNA sequences that code for the same CDR3. The J gene is TRGJP1, the V gene TRGV8. CDR1 VENAVY and CDR2 YDSYNSRV come from the germline V gene. The CDR3 is 16 residues long. The CDR3 region is CATWDVAFDTGWFKIF. The CDR3 region has the DNA TGTGCCACCTGGGATGTGGCCTTCGACACTGGTTGGTTCAAGATATTC.